The T cell receptor (beta chain) under discussion was sequenced for a study of Graves' ophthalmopathy and Graves' hyperthyroidism. From germline, CDR1 is MGHRA and CDR2 YSYEKL. The length of the CDR3 is 15 residues. The ends were cut back, 3 bases at V and 4 bases at J, with 16 bases in the middle. The sequenced template was RNA, covering the TCR beta CDR3 region. First-round RT-PCR used HTBI primers; second-round multiplex PCR followed. TCRdb re-called the multiplex PCR reads with MiXCR, one entry per CDR3 protein. This sample yields some 1.1 million distinct CDR3 sequences, of which about two fifths are seen a single time; approximately 12% belongs to the top ten.

The sequenced sample consisted of peripheral blood or thyroid tissue (not recorded which). The rearrangement joins TRBV4-1 to TRBJ2-7; possible D gene TRBD1, 6 bases. The sequence was obtained from an adult man with Graves' hyperthyroidism. The CDR3 region has the DNA TGCGCCAGCAGCCAGCACAGGGTCGGGTTATACGAGCAGTACTTC. This translates into CASSQHRVGLYEQYF.